Shown below are 14 T cell receptor beta chains from a single sample sequenced in a study of blood T cell repertoires in COVID-19. Sequencing was performed with immunoSEQ multiplex PCR; in TCRdb, only in-frame clones are kept and a portion is missing. The sample has over 130,000 clones, approximately 84% seen once. The specimen sequenced was peripheral blood. The receptors derive from a human donor in a cohort sampled during active COVID-19.

This chain connects TRBV10-3 to TRBJ2-3; TRBD2 agrees at 11 bases. Germline values: CDR1 ENHRY, CDR2 SYGVKD. This CDR3 has 15 amino acids. V was pared by 5 bases and J by 4 bases, with 5 bases of the junction left unmatched. CDR3 DNA: TGTGCCATCAGTATAGCGGGGGGGCTCTCAGATACGCAGTATTTT. Protein product: CAISIAGGLSDTQYF.

J is TRBJ2-1 and V is TRBV29-1, with 8 bases identical to TRBD1. This CDR3 is 18 amino acids long. Trimming took 5 bases from V and 1 from J; bases not matched to a gene: 16. Germline lookup yields CDR1 SQVTM and CDR2 ANQGSEA. The CDR3 DNA reads as TGCAGCGTTCCCATCCCGGGCAGGGGGCGTAAGTCCTACAATGAGCAGTTCTTC. This translates into CSVPIPGRGRKSYNEQFF.

V is TRBV18 and J is TRBJ1-3; D may be TRBD1 (5 bases). CDR1 KGHSH and CDR2 LQKENI come from the germline V gene. V shed 2 bases and J shed 4 bases, with 15 bases lying between them. This CDR3 is built from 16 residues. This chain's CDR3 is CASSPAGVPGGNTIYF. The CDR3 DNA is TGTGCCAGCTCACCAGCGGGGGTTCCTGGGGGAAACACCATATATTTT. The variable domain in full, completed from reference TRBV18 and TRBJ1-3, reads NAGVMQNPRHLVRRRGQEARLRCSPMKGHSHVYWYRQLPEEGLKFMVYLQKENIIDESGMPKERFSAEFPKEGPSILRIQQVVRGDSAAYFCASSPAGVPGGNTIYFGEGSWLTVV.

The V and J genes are TRBV18 and TRBJ2-7; maybe TRBD1 (5 bases). V was cut by 8 bases and J by 3 bases, with 8 bases left in between. The CDR3 is made up of 11 amino acids. Germline V gives CDR1 KGHSH, CDR2 LQKENI. The CDR3 bases are TGTGCCAGCCGTGACAGCTACGAGCAGTACTTC. This codes for CASRDSYEQYF.

The chain combines TRBV12-3 or TRBV12-4 with TRBJ1-5, with 7 bases aligning to TRBD1. V trimming: 6 bases; J trimming: 7 bases; junction bases outside the gene matches: 6. The CDR3 is made up of 13 amino acids. The CDR3 sequence: CASSIDRDQPQHF. The CDR3 bases are TGTGCCAGCAGCATTGACAGGGACCAGCCCCAGCATTTT.

The chain employs TRBV10-3 and TRBJ2-1; the match to TRBD2 covers 10 bases. CDR3 length equals 16 residues. V was clipped by 10 bases and J by 4 bases; unmatched bases: 13. Germline V gene data show CDR1 as ENHRY and CDR2 as SYGVKD. CDR3 region: CATRASGGEGYNEQFF. In DNA, the CDR3 is TGTGCCACCCGGGCTAGCGGGGGCGAGGGGTACAATGAGCAGTTCTTC.

The chain employs TRBV12-3 or TRBV12-4 and TRBJ2-5; the D is unclear. V lost 6 bases and J lost 7, with 15 bases in between. This CDR3 has 13 residues. CDR3 in DNA: TGTGCCAGCAGCCCCCTCTCCGGTGGGACCCAGTACTTC. It is translated as CASSPLSGGTQYF.

The chain combines TRBV19 with TRBJ2-5; 12 bases map to TRBD2. CDR1 LNHDA and CDR2 SQIVND come from the germline V gene (reference sequence). V shed 4 bases, J shed 2 bases, and the junction held 5 bases outside the gene matches. CDR3 length equals 16 residues. The CDR3 sequence: CASSRTSGVLQETQYF. Written as DNA, the CDR3 is TGTGCCAGTAGTAGGACTAGCGGGGTACTACAAGAGACCCAGTACTTC.

The chain combines TRBV4-1 with TRBJ2-1, with D possibly being TRBD2 (7 bases). The germline V and J ends were trimmed by 0 bases and 7 bases, with 16 bases remaining between them. This CDR3 comprises 16 residues. Germline V CDR1 and CDR2: MGHRA, YSYEKL. CDR3 sequence: CASSQDMGGGQNEQFF. The CDR3 DNA sequence: TGCGCCAGCAGCCAAGATATGGGGGGGGGCCAGAATGAGCAGTTCTTC.

The chain employs TRBV11-1 and TRBJ1-1; weak D call: TRBD1 (5 bases). This CDR3 spans 16 amino acids. Trimming took off 5 bases at V and 1 base at J, with 17 bases between the two ends. Germline CDR1 reads SGHAT; CDR2 reads FQDESV (reference sequence). CDR3 nucleotide sequence: TGTGCCAGCAGCCTACCGCCGGCAGGGTCGAACACTGAAGCTTTCTTT. Amino acid sequence: CASSLPPAGSNTEAFF.

The DNA of the CDR3 is TGTGCCAGCAGCCTCAGGGGATCTAGCACAGATACGCAGTATTTT. It codes for CASSLRGSSTDTQYF. The V gene is TRBV7-6, the J gene TRBJ2-3, with D possibly being TRBD1 (6 bases). The germline V gene encodes CDR1 SGHVS and CDR2 FNYEAQ. The CDR3 is 15 residues long. The ends were cut back, 5 bases at V and 0 bases at J, with 12 bases in the middle.

This clone appeared once. The V and J genes are TRBV12-5 and TRBJ2-2; TRBD1 matches 9 bases. The germline gives CDR1 LGHNT, CDR2 FRNRAP. The CDR3 loop spans 15 amino acids. The J segment lost 5 bases and the V segment lost 7 bases, leaving 8 bases of the junction unmatched. The CDR3 loop is CASAPDRGATGELFF. CDR3 bases: TGTGCTAGTGCCCCGGACAGGGGAGCGACCGGGGAGCTGTTTTTT.

This clone has a single count. The chain couples TRBV29-1 to TRBJ1-1, with D unresolved. Germline V lookup: CDR1 SQVTM, CDR2 ANQGSEA. V was cut by 4 bases and J by 1 base, with 13 bases left in between. The CDR3 is 14 amino acids. DNA for the CDR3: TGCAGCGTTGTTGGGGAGGGAGGGAACACTGAAGCTTTCTTT. Protein product: CSVVGEGGNTEAFF.

CDR3 sequence (DNA): TGCGCCAGCAGCTTGGTAACTTCGGTTGACTTCGTCAGCACAGATACGCAGTATTTT. Residues: CASSLVTSVDFVSTDTQYF. The chain recombines TRBV5-1 with TRBJ2-3; D is uncertain. Germline assignment: CDR1 SGHRS and CDR2 YFSETQ. The ends were cut back, 0 bases at V and 0 bases at J, with 20 bases in the middle. The CDR3 extends over 19 amino acids.